This T cell receptor (beta chain) comes out of a study of blood T cell repertoires in COVID-19. At the level of the study: The samples span acute and convalescent COVID-19 from the United States, Italy and Spain. PBMCs, B-cell-depleted T cells, or T cells provided the cDNA or gDNA that made up the material.

V lost 4 bases to trimming and J lost 7 bases; unmatched junction nucleotides: 13. CDR3 length: 15 residues. Germline V gene data show CDR1 as SGHRS and CDR2 as YFSETQ. Under the authors' procedure: Reference gene primer amplification gave nucleated cell count estimates. Sequenced by immunoSEQ multiplex PCR; TCRdb stores in-frame clones only, minus some. The D gene and trimming were derived from the DNA, and the V and J assignments and clone size from that table. This table has under 45,000 clones, 80% to 90% appearing once. The chain carries TRBV5-1 and TRBJ2-7, with TRBD1 matching 8 bases. The receptor was isolated from a man aged 40-49 years with active COVID-19. The specimen sequenced was peripheral blood. Here the CDR3 DNA reads TGCGCCAGCAGCCCGGGCCGGACAGGGTCGGGGGAGCAGTACTTC. Its translation: CASSPGRTGSGEQYF.